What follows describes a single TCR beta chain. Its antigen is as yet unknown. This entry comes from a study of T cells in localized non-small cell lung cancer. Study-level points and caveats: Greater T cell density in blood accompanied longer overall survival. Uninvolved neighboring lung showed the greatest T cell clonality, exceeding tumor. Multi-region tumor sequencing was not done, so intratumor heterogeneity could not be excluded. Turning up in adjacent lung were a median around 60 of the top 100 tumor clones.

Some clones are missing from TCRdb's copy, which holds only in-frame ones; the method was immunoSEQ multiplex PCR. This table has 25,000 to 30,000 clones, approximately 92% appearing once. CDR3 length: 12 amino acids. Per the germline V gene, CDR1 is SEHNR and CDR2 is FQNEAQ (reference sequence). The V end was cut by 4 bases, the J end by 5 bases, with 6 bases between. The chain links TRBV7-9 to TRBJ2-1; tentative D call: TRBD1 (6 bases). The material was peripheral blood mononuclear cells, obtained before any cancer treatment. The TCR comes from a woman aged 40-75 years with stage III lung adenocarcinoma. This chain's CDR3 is CASSWDNNEQFF. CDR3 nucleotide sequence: TGTGCCAGCAGCTGGGACAACAATGAGCAGTTCTTC.